This TCR beta chain was observed in a study of blood T cell repertoires in COVID-19. About the study: Both acute and convalescent COVID-19 samples were obtained from the United States, Italy and Spain. T cells, B-cell-depleted T cells, or PBMCs provided the cDNA or gDNA that served as material.

J lost 5 bases, V lost 3 bases, and 6 bases had no gene match. Germline assignment: CDR1 GTSNPN and CDR2 SVGIG (reference sequence). CDR3 size: 14 residues. In the authors' methods: Using reference gene primer amplification, nucleated cell counts were estimated. Some clones are missing from TCRdb's copy, which holds only in-frame ones; the method was immunoSEQ multiplex PCR. That table is the source of V, J and clone size, and D and trimming were worked out from the DNA. The data contain 120,000 to 150,000 clones, around 85% of them singletons. The source of this sequence is a woman in her 40s with active or convalescent COVID-19. The chain has TRBV30 and TRBJ1-3, with TRBD1 matching 8 bases. The sample comprised peripheral blood. The CDR3 sequence is CAWRWTGPRNTIYF. Written as DNA, the CDR3 is TGTGCCTGGAGGTGGACAGGGCCTAGAAACACCATATATTTT.